The rows below give T cell receptor beta chains drawn from one sample of a study of blood T cell repertoires in COVID-19. The table came from immunoSEQ multiplex PCR; TCRdb's copy has only in-frame clones and leaves some out. The data contain about 370,000 clones, more than 80% of them singletons. Sequenced material: peripheral blood. These receptors came from a woman in her 30s with COVID-19, enrolled during active disease. Each CDR3 is given with its conserved first and last residue. The D gene is left open where the match is weak. Clone size, where shown, is once, few, many, or a class for clones that have expanded.

abundance | j_gene | d_gene | v_gene | CDR3nt | CDR3aa
. | TRBJ2-5 | TRBD2 | TRBV7-2 | TGTGCCAGCAGCACCATAGGGCTAGCGGGGGGCTGGGAGACCCAGTACTTC | CASSTIGLAGGWETQYF
. | TRBJ2-3 | . | TRBV4-2 | TGTGCCAGCAGCCAAGGGATAGGGGAGGCAGATACGCAGTATTTT | CASSQGIGEADTQYF
once | TRBJ1-2 | . | TRBV25-1 | TGTGCCAGCAAGAGATCGGGGACAAGAAACTATGGCTACACCTTC | CASKRSGTRNYGYTF
. | TRBJ2-3 | TRBD1 | TRBV11-2 | TGTGCCAGCAGCTTCGGGACAGACACAGATACGCAGTATTTT | CASSFGTDTDTQYF
. | TRBJ1-6 | . | TRBV3-1/TRBV3-2 | TGTGCCAGCAGCCCTTCATTCCAGGGTAATTCACCCCTCCACTTT | CASSPSFQGNSPLHF
. | TRBJ2-7 | . | TRBV20-1 | TGCAGTCAAGACAGCTCCTACGAGCAGTACTTC | CSQDSSYEQYF
. | TRBJ2-5 | . | TRBV21-1 | TGTGCCAGCAGCACCCAAGTCCTCCCTCTAGCGGGAGGGCGTGAGACCCAGTACTTC | CASSTQVLPLAGGRETQYF
. | TRBJ1-6 | . | TRBV13 | TGTGCCAGCAGCTTAGGGGGCGCATCCTATAATTCACCCCTCCACTTT | CASSLGGASYNSPLHF
. | TRBJ2-3 | . | TRBV4-3 | TGCGCCAGCAGCCAACTAGCGTGGGACACAGATACGCAGTATTTT | CASSQLAWDTDTQYF
. | TRBJ1-1 | TRBD1 | TRBV18 | TGTGCCAGCTCATCCTCGACAGGGGCGGACACTGAAGCTTTCTTT | CASSSSTGADTEAFF